The rows below give T cell receptor beta chains drawn from one sample of a study of human CD4 T cells and Enterobacteriaceae. Data came from immunoSEQ multiplex PCR; TCRdb stores just in-frame clones and leaves some out. Among roughly 1,300 clones listed, about half were seen once. The material sequenced was bacteria-reactive CD4+ T cells grown in culture. These receptors were taken from a human donor in good health. The CDR3 runs from the conserved cysteine through the conserved F or W. A D gene is named only where the DNA matches it firmly. Expanded clones get a size class; other rows say once, few or many, or leave the size out.

>-|TRBJ1-1|-|TRBV6-6
TGTGCCAGCAGACACGGACCCCACACTGAAGCTTTCTTT
CASRHGPHTEAFF
>few|TRBJ2-7|-|TRBV2
TGTGCCAGCAGTGCGGAGATAAGCTCCTACGAGCAGTACTTC
CASSAEISSYEQYF
>-|TRBJ2-2|-|TRBV10-3
TGTGCCATCAGTGCGGGGGCGGACACCGGGGAGCTGTTTTTT
CAISAGADTGELFF
>-|TRBJ1-1|-|TRBV7-9
TGTGCCAGCAGCTTAGCTGATTGGGGCGGTGAAGCTTTCTTT
CASSLADWGGEAFF
>-|TRBJ2-1|TRBD1|TRBV15
TGTGCCACCAGCAGGAGACAGGGGCCCTACAATGAGCAGTTCTTC
CATSRRQGPYNEQFF
>once|TRBJ1-6|-|TRBV7-6
TGTGCCAGCGGGACCCGAAATTCACCCCTCCACTTT
CASGTRNSPLHF
>-|TRBJ1-1|TRBD1|TRBV5-1
TGCGCCAGCAGCATGGACAGGGGGATCACTGAAGCTTTCTTT
CASSMDRGITEAFF
>-|TRBJ2-5|-|TRBV27
TGTGCCAGCAGTTTATCAACTAGCCATCAAGAGACCCAGTACTTC
CASSLSTSHQETQYF
>-|TRBJ2-1|TRBD2|TRBV7-6
TGTGCCAGCAGCTTAGTGCGCGGGAGGGCCCTCAATGAGCAGTTCTTC
CASSLVRGRALNEQFF
>-|TRBJ1-1|-|TRBV9
TGTGCCAGCAGCGTAGATTCCGGGAACACTGAAGCTTTCTTT
CASSVDSGNTEAFF
>medium-sized|TRBJ2-7|-|TRBV2
TGTGCCAGCTCCCCGGTACAGGCTTTCACCTTC
CASSPVQAFTF
>few|TRBJ2-7|TRBD2|TRBV2
TGTGCCAGCTCTAGCGGCTACGAGCAGTACTTC
CASSSGYEQYF
>-|TRBJ2-7|-|TRBV6-5
TGTGCCAGCACCGGACTACATGGGGGTTCCTACGAGCAGTACTTC
CASTGLHGGSYEQYF
>-|TRBJ2-3|-|TRBV30
TGTGCCTGGAGTGTAGCGGTAGCAGATACGCAGTATTTT
CAWSVAVADTQYF
>few|TRBJ2-7|TRBD2|TRBV10-1
TGCGCCAGCAGTGATGGCGGGAGGTACGAGCAGTACTTC
CASSDGGRYEQYF
>large|TRBJ2-6|-|TRBV9
TGTGCCAGCAGCGTAGGGATCAACTCTGGGGCCAACGTCCTGACTTTC
CASSVGINSGANVLTF
>-|TRBJ2-3|-|TRBV4-1
TGCGCCAGCAGCCAAGGGGTGCGTCGTGGCGCAGATACGCAGTATTTT
CASSQGVRRGADTQYF
>-|TRBJ2-1|-|TRBV30
TGTGCCTGGACTAGCGCGGAGCTATACAATGAGCAGTTCTTC
CAWTSAELYNEQFF
>-|TRBJ2-7|-|TRBV6-5
TGTGCCAGCAGTGAACTCAGGGGCCACTACGAGCAGTACTTC
CASSELRGHYEQYF
>-|TRBJ1-1|-|TRBV5-1
TGCGCCAGCAGCTTTCGAGTACAGGAGAACACTGAAGCTTTCTTT
CASSFRVQENTEAFF
>-|TRBJ1-3|-|TRBV7-2
TGTGCCAGCAGCTGGGGTGGGGTAAACACCATATATTTT
CASSWGGVNTIYF
>-|TRBJ2-2|-|TRBV30
TGTGCCTGGAAGTGGGTCCAGACGAACACCGGGGAGCTGTTTTTT
CAWKWVQTNTGELFF
>once|TRBJ2-1|-|TRBV4-2
TGTGCCAGCAGCCAAGACACGACTAGATTACAGTTCTTC
CASSQDTTRLQFF
>medium-sized|TRBJ2-7|-|TRBV30
TGTGCCTGGAAGGGGGCCTACGAGCAGTACTTC
CAWKGAYEQYF
>-|TRBJ2-2|TRBD2|TRBV5-3
TGTGCCAGAAGCCTGCGGGGGATGGGGACCCACCCAGTCGTCACCGGGGAGCTGTTTTTT
CARSLRGMGTHPVVTGELFF
>hyperexpanded|TRBJ2-2|-|TRBV19
TGTGCCAGTAGTATAAGGTCTAGGGCGAACACCGGGGAGCTGTTTTTT
CASSIRSRANTGELFF
>-|TRBJ2-7|TRBD2|TRBV6-1
TGTGCCAGCAGTGAAGGCTGGACTAGCTACGAGCAGTACTTC
CASSEGWTSYEQYF
>-|TRBJ1-3|-|TRBV9
TGTGCCAGCAGCCCAGGATTACAGAGCTCTGGAAACACCATATATTTT
CASSPGLQSSGNTIYF
>-|TRBJ1-3|-|TRBV2
TGTGCCAGCAACGTCGGGGGTTTTGGAAACACCATATATTTT
CASNVGGFGNTIYF
>-|TRBJ2-1|-|TRBV7-2
TGTGCCAGCAGCTTAACGTTACAGGGTGAGCAGTTCTTC
CASSLTLQGEQFF
>few|TRBJ2-3|TRBD2|TRBV14
TGTGCCAGCAGCCAGGCGGGAGCCCCTCTCACAGATACGCAGTATTTT
CASSQAGAPLTDTQYF